Presented here are 19 T cell receptor beta chains from one specimen sequenced in a study of T cell responses to AZD1222 COVID-19 vaccine. TCRdb keeps only in-frame clones here, not all; method: immunoSEQ multiplex PCR. The sample holds fewer than 110,000 clones, 70% to 90% seen once. This specimen was peripheral blood, taken 28 days after the second AZD1222 dose. These receptors were taken from an adult who received the AZD1222 COVID-19 vaccine.

The chain has TRBV28 and TRBJ1-2, with 7 nucleotides matching TRBD1. Trimming at V came to 6 bases and at J to 4 bases, leaving 2 bases not matched to a gene. The germline V gene has CDR1 MDHEN and CDR2 SYDVKM. The CDR3 totals 12 residues. Here the CDR3 reads CASRTGSYGYTF. The CDR3 DNA reads TGTGCCAGCAGGACAGGGTCCTATGGCTACACCTTC.

The genes are TRBV27 and TRBJ1-4; D call uncertain. The CDR3 runs 17 residues. CDR1 MNHEY and CDR2 SMNVEV come from the germline V gene (reference sequence). Trimming took off 5 bases at V and 7 bases at J, with 23 bases between the two ends. The CDR3 nucleotides read TGTGCCAGCAGTCCCACCACCGACGGGAGTCTAGGTGAAAAACTGTTTTTT. This translates into CASSPTTDGSLGEKLFF.

The chain recombines TRBV7-3 with TRBJ2-3; unclear D gene. The CDR3 has 15 residues. Trimming left V 1 base short and J 4 bases short, with 12 bases between. CDR1 is SGHTA and CDR2 is FQGTGA in the germline V gene. The CDR3 protein is CASSLIGSEADTQYF. In DNA, the CDR3 is TGTGCCAGCAGCTTAATCGGGTCTGAGGCAGATACGCAGTATTTT.

V and J are TRBV9 and TRBJ2-7; possible D gene TRBD2, 6 bases. From germline, CDR1 is SGDLS and CDR2 YYNGEE. The CDR3 has 12 amino acids. V was shortened by 4 bases and J by 5 bases, with 10 bases between the two germline ends. CDR3 in DNA: TGTGCCAGCAGCTTTACGGGGGACGAGCAGTACTTC. Translating it yields CASSFTGDEQYF.

The gene calls are TRBV18 and TRBJ1-1, with 7 bases fitting TRBD1. V lost 5 bases, J lost 3 bases, and 3 bases stayed unmatched. This CDR3 has 13 amino acids. Germline V CDR1 and CDR2: KGHSH, LQKENI. The chain's CDR3 is CASSGQDDTEAFF. CDR3 sequence (DNA): TGTGCCAGCTCAGGACAGGACGACACTGAAGCTTTCTTT.

The rearrangement links TRBV2 to TRBJ1-2; D might be TRBD1 (5 bases). This CDR3 has 14 residues. Germline CDR1 is SNHLY and CDR2 is FYNNEI. The V and J ends lost 6 bases and 4 bases respectively, with 15 bases between them. Written as DNA, the CDR3 is TGTGCCAGCAGGATCAGGGAGCTCGGCTATGGCTACACCTTC. Its translation: CASRIRELGYGYTF.

The chain joins TRBV19 to TRBJ2-2; D call uncertain. V was shortened by 7 bases and J by 6 bases, with 15 bases between the two germline ends. The CDR3 covers 14 residues. Germline CDR1 is LNHDA and CDR2 is SQIVND (reference sequence). The CDR3 DNA is TGTGCCAGTAAGGTCCGGACCCCGGCCGGGGAGCTGTTTTTT. Protein sequence: CASKVRTPAGELFF.

This clone appeared a few times. A junction boundary mismatches the germline segment, possibly from a read error. The CDR3 coding sequence is TGTGCCAGTAGCGTAACCTCCTACAATGAGCAGTTCTTC. This sequence encodes CASSVTSYNEQFF. The J gene is TRBJ2-1, the V gene TRBV9; D might be TRBD2 (5 bases). This CDR3 is built from 13 residues. Germline V gene lookup returns CDR1 SGDLS and CDR2 YYNGEE.

The chain joins TRBV6-5 to TRBJ1-2; 7 bases agree with TRBD1. J lost 1 base, V lost 0 bases, and 2 bases had no gene match. Germline CDR1 MNHEY, CDR2 SVGAGI. The CDR3 is 15 amino acids. The CDR3 protein is CASSYSAGGNYGYTF. The CDR3 DNA sequence: TGTGCCAGCAGTTACTCTGCAGGGGGTAACTATGGCTACACCTTC.

The CDR3 region is CASSPDSWTYEQYF. The CDR3 bases are TGTGCCAGCTCACCGGACAGCTGGACCTACGAGCAGTACTTC. The gene calls are TRBV18 and TRBJ2-7; tentatively, D is TRBD1 (6 bases). This CDR3 region has 14 residues. Germline CDR1 KGHSH, CDR2 LQKENI. V lost 3 bases to trimming and J lost 2 bases, with 11 bases between them.

This chain links TRBV7-9 with TRBJ2-7; TRBD2 matches 7 bases. Per the germline V gene, CDR1 is SEHNR and CDR2 is FQNEAQ (reference sequence). The V segment lost 5 bases and the J segment 5 bases; nucleotides outside the gene matches: 12. The CDR3 has 15 residues. The CDR3 DNA is TGTGCCAGCAGCCCCTGGGGGGGGGTGTGGGACGAGCAGTACTTC. Protein: CASSPWGGVWDEQYF.

The chain couples TRBV6-1 to TRBJ1-5; TRBD1 is a possible D gene (5 bases). Trimming left V 3 bases short and J 7 bases short, with 19 bases between. This CDR3 is 16 amino acids long. CDR1 is MNHNS and CDR2 is SASEGT in the germline V gene. DNA of the CDR3: TGTGCCAGCAGTGACCTAGAGAGGGGAACGCAACAGCCCCAGCATTTT. Amino acid sequence: CASSDLERGTQQPQHF.

The rearrangement joins TRBV4-2 to TRBJ2-7; 7 bases are shared with TRBD2. Trimming at V came to 0 bases and at J to 4 bases, leaving 12 bases not matched to a gene. The CDR3 length is 17 residues. The germline CDR1 and CDR2 sequences are LGHNA and YNFKEQ. CDR3 amino acids: CASSQELSSGGVYEQYF. The CDR3 nucleotides read TGTGCCAGCAGCCAAGAACTTTCGAGTGGGGGGGTTTACGAGCAGTACTTC.

The J gene is TRBJ2-2, the V gene TRBV5-6; D uncertain. The CDR3 is 15 amino acids. V was shortened by 4 bases and J by 6 bases, with 16 bases between the two germline ends. Germline lookup yields CDR1 SGHDT and CDR2 YYEEEE. CDR3 nucleotide sequence: TGTGCCAGCAGCCCGGACGGTTGGGGATCCGGGGAGCTGTTTTTT. Amino acid sequence: CASSPDGWGSGELFF.

The chain joins TRBV6-1 to TRBJ1-2, with TRBD1 identical over 10 bases. Germline loops: CDR1 MNHNS, CDR2 SASEGT. This CDR3 region has 14 residues. J was trimmed by 7 bases and V by 0 bases; bases with no gene match: 2. The CDR3 DNA sequence: TGTGCCAGCAGTGAAGCGGGACAGGGGTTTGGCTACACCTTC. Its protein product is CASSEAGQGFGYTF.

The rearrangement joins TRBV5-8 to TRBJ1-5, with 9 bases identical to TRBD1. Unmatched junction bases numbered 3, after V lost 3 bases and J lost 2 bases. Germline V CDR1 and CDR2: SGHTS, YDEGEE. The CDR3 spans 15 residues. The CDR3 DNA reads TGTGCCAGCAGCTGGACAGGGGCCCGCAATCAGCCCCAGCATTTT. Its protein is CASSWTGARNQPQHF.

The rearrangement uses TRBV6-5 and TRBJ1-1; TRBD1 might be the D (5 bases). The V gene lost 5 bases and the J gene lost 4 bases, with 14 bases spanning the gap. The CDR3 totals 14 residues. Looked up from germline, CDR1 is MNHEY and CDR2 is SVGAGI. The CDR3: CASSQTPRATEAFF. CDR3 nucleotide sequence: TGTGCCAGCAGTCAAACCCCCAGGGCCACTGAAGCTTTCTTT.

V gene TRBV12-3 or TRBV12-4 combines with J gene TRBJ1-4; 8 positions match TRBD1. The CDR3 is 12 residues long. The junction had 6 bases not matched to a gene; V was cut back by 8 bases and J by 10 bases. CDR3 protein: CASLLTGAKLFF. The CDR3, as DNA: TGTGCCAGCCTCCTGACAGGGGCAAAACTGTTTTTT.

The V gene is TRBV6-5, the J gene TRBJ2-7; D possibly corresponds to TRBD2 (6 bases). CDR1 MNHEY and CDR2 SVGAGI come from the germline V gene. The CDR3 runs 14 residues. Between the trimmed V and J ends, which lost 7 bases and 4 bases, there was a span of 17 bases. The CDR3 loop reads CASIPGGVMYEQYF. The CDR3 DNA reads TGTGCCAGCATCCCCGGAGGGGTCATGTACGAGCAGTACTTC.